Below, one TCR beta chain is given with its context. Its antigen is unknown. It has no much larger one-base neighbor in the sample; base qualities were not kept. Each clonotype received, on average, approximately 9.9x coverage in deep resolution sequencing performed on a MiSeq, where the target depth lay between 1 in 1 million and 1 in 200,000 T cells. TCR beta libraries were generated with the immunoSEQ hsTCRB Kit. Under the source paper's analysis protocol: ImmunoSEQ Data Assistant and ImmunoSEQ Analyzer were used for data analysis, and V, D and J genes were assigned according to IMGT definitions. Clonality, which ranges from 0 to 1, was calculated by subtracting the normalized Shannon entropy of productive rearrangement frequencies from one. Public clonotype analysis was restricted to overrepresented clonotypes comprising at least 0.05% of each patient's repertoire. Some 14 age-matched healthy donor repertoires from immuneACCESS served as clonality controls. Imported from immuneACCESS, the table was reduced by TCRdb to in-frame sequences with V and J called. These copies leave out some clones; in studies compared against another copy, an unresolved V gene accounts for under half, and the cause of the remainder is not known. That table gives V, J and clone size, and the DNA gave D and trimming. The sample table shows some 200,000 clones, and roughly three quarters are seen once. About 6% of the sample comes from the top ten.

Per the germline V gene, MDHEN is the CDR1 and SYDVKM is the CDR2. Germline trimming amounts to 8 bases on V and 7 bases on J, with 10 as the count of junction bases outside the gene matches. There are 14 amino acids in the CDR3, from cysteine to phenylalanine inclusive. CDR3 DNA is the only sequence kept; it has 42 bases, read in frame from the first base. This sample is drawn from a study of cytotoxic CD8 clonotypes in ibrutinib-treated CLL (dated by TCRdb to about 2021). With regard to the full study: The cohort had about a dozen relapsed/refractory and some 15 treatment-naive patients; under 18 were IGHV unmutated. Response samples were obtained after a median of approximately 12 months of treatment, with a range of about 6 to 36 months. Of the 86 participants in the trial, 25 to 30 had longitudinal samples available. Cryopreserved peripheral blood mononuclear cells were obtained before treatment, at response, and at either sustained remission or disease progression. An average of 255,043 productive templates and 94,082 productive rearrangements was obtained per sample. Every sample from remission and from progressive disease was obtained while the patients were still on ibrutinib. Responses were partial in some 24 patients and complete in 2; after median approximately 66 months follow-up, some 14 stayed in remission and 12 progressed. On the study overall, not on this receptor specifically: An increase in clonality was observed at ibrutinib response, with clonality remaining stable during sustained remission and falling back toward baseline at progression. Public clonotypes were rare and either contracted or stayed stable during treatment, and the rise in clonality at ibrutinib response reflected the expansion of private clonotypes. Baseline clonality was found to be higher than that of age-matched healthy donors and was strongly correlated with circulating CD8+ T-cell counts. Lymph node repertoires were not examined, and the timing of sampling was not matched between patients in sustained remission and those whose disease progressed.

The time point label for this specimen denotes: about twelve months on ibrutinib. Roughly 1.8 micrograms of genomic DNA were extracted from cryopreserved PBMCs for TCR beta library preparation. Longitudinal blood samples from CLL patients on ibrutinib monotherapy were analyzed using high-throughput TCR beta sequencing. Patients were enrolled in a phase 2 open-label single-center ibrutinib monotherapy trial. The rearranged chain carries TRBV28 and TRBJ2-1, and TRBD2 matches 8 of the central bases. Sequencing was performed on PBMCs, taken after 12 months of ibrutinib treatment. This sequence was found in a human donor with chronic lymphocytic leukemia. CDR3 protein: CASRGGYGGNEQFF. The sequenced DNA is TGTGCCAGCCGGGGGGGGTACGGAGGGAATGAGCAGTTCTTC. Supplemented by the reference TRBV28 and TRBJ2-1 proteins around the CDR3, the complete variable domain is DVKVTQSSRYLVKRTGEKVFLECVQDMDHENMFWYRQDPGLGLRLIYFSYDVKMKEKGDIPEGYSVSREKKERFSLILESASTNQTSMYLCASRGGYGGNEQFFGPGTRLTVL.